The 8 T cell receptor beta chains below were found in one sample sequenced in a study of T cells in Graves' hyperthyroidism and ophthalmopathy. Amplified TCR beta CDR3 regions derived from RNA transcripts. HTBI primers were the set used in a first-round RT-PCR of the TCR CDR3. TCRdb fed the multiplex PCR reads into MiXCR, producing one record per CDR3 protein. The sample has almost 500,000 distinct CDR3 sequences, about 20% seen once; the top ten hold under 55%. Input material: blood. The source is a woman in her 70s with Graves' ophthalmopathy.

The gene calls are TRBV6-1 and TRBJ2-1; 11 nucleotides line up with TRBD2. This CDR3 region has 12 residues. The junction had 5 bases not matched to a gene; V was cut back by 5 bases and J by 14 bases. Germline lookup yields CDR1 MNHNS and CDR2 SASEGT. The CDR3 here is CASSKLAGVKFF. In DNA form, the CDR3 reads TGTGCCAGCAGTAAACTAGCGGGAGTGAAGTTCTTC.

The chain employs TRBV25-1 and TRBJ2-2; TRBD1 matches at 7 bases. Germline loops: CDR1 MGHDK, CDR2 SYGVNS. Trimming cost V 6 bases and J 3 bases; bases outside gene matches: 4. The CDR3 is 14 amino acids. DNA for the CDR3: TGTGCCAGCAGACCGACAGGGTACACCGGGGAGCTGTTTTTT. It encodes CASRPTGYTGELFF.

J is TRBJ2-7 and V is TRBV7-3, with D perhaps matching TRBD1 (5 bases). CDR3 length equals 15 residues. Trimming removed 2 bases at V and 0 bases at J, with 11 bases between. Germline CDR1 is SGHTA and CDR2 is FQGTGA. CDR3 coding DNA: TGTGCCAGCAGCTTAGAAGGGGCGGCCTCCTACGAGCAGTACTTC. It specifies CASSLEGAASYEQYF.

This clonotype was seen ten or more times. The CDR3 DNA follows: TGTGCCATCAGTCAAGACAGGGGGGATCAGCCCCAGCATTTT. As protein: CAISQDRGDQPQHF. The chain links TRBV10-3 to TRBJ1-5; 9 positions match TRBD1. This CDR3 comprises 14 residues. V trimming: 5 bases; J trimming: 5 bases; junction bases outside the gene matches: 4. CDR1 and CDR2 from the germline V gene are ENHRY and SYGVKD.

The chain is built from TRBV6-1 and TRBJ1-1; 9 bases map to TRBD1. Germline values: CDR1 MNHNS, CDR2 SASEGT. CDR3 size: 15 residues. The CDR3 nucleotides are TGTGCAGGCGGGGGCAGGGACAGGGAGAACACTGAAGCTTTCTTT. Its protein product is CAGGGRDRENTEAFF.

The chain combines TRBV29-1 with TRBJ1-2, with D maybe TRBD1 (6 bases). Germline CDR1 reads SQVTM; CDR2 reads ANQGSEA. This CDR3 has 14 residues. Trimming stripped 3 bases from V and 8 bases from J, with 19 bases between. The CDR3 region is CSVDPRGAHWGYTF. CDR3 coding DNA: TGCAGCGTTGACCCTCGGGGGGCCCATTGGGGCTACACCTTC.

This clonotype turned up a few times. This chain joins TRBV12-3 or TRBV12-4 and TRBJ2-7, with D perhaps TRBD1 or TRBD2 (6 bases each). The CDR3 loop spans 14 amino acids. V dropped 3 bases and J dropped 3 bases, with 12 bases sitting between them. In DNA form, the CDR3 reads TGTGCCAGCAGTTTCTTAGGGGGGCTCTACGAGCAGTACTTC. It codes for CASSFLGGLYEQYF.

A few counts support this clonotype. The rearrangement links TRBV7-6 to TRBJ1-1, with 11 bases fitting TRBD1. The CDR3 loop spans 15 amino acids. Germline-derived CDR1 and CDR2 are SGHVS and FNYEAQ. Trimming at V came to 5 bases and at J to 2 bases, leaving 4 bases not matched to a gene. As DNA, the CDR3 is TGTGCCAGCAGCCGAGGGACAGGGGGTAACACTGAAGCTTTCTTT. It encodes CASSRGTGGNTEAFF.